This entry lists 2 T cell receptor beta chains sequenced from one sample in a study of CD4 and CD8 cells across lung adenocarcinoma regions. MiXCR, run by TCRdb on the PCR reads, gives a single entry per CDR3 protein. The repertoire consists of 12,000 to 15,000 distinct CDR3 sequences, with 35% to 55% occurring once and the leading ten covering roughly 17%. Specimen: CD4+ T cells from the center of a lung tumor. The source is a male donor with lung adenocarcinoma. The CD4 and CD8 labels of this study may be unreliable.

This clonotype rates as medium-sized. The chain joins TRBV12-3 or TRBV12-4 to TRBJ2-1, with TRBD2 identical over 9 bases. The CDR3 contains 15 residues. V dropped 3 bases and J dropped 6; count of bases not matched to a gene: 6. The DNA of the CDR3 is TGTGCCAGCAGTTTGGCGGGAGGGAAAACCAATGAGCAGTTCTTC. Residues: CASSLAGGKTNEQFF.

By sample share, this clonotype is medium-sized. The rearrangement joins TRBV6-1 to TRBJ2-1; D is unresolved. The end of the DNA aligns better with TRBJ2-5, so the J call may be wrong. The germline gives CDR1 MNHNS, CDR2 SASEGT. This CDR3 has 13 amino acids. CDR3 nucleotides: TGTGCCAGCAGTGAAGTTATGGGAGAGACCCAGTACTTC. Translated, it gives CASSEVMGETQYF.